Listed below are T cell receptor beta chains from one sample, sequenced in a study of cytotoxic CD8 clonotypes in ibrutinib-treated CLL. Sequenced by immunoSEQ multiplex PCR; TCRdb stores in-frame clones only, minus some. The sample carries more than 70,000 clones, roughly 77% recorded once. Sequencing used PBMCs, obtained after 12 months of ibrutinib treatment. The origin of the receptors is a human donor with chronic lymphocytic leukemia. The CDR3 runs from the conserved cysteine through the conserved F or W. The D gene is left open where the match is weak. Clone size is shown for a subset of rows, as once, few, many or a class of expanded clone.

abundance,v_gene,j_gene,d_gene,CDR3nt,CDR3aa
few,TRBV10-3,TRBJ1-1,-,TGTGCCACCTCCCCTGAACTCACTGAAGCTTTCTTT,CATSPELTEAFF
-,TRBV4-3,TRBJ2-1,-,TGCGCCAGCAGCCAAGGGTCTAGGATAGGGCACAATGAGCAGTTCTTC,CASSQGSRIGHNEQFF
-,TRBV19,TRBJ2-3,TRBD1,TGTGCCAGTAGTCCACAGGGGGTGAGCACAGATACGCAGTATTTT,CASSPQGVSTDTQYF
-,TRBV5-4,TRBJ1-1,-,TGTGCCAGCAGCTTCCCGACAGGAGCCCCCGGGAACACTGAAGCTTTCTTT,CASSFPTGAPGNTEAFF
once,TRBV7-8,TRBJ2-5,-,TGTGCCAGCAGCTTAGCGGGCAGGGAGACCCAGTACTTC,CASSLAGRETQYF
-,TRBV7-3,TRBJ1-2,-,TGTGCCAGCAGCCTGGACTTAAACTATGGCTACACCTTC,CASSLDLNYGYTF
-,TRBV29-1,TRBJ2-7,TRBD2,TGCAGCGGCGGGAGCTCCTACGAGCAGTACTTC,CSGGSSYEQYF
-,TRBV9,TRBJ2-2,-,TGTGCCAGCAGCCAGGACAGTTCCACCGGGGAGCTGTTTTTT,CASSQDSSTGELFF
-,TRBV7-9,TRBJ1-2,-,TGTGCCAGCAGCCTCGGACCGACTAACTATGGCTACACCTTC,CASSLGPTNYGYTF
-,TRBV29-1,TRBJ2-3,-,TGCAGCGTTGTGGCGGCTGGGGCCTATACGCAGTATTTT,CSVVAAGAYTQYF
once,TRBV7-6,TRBJ2-1,-,TGTGCCAGCAGCCAACAGGCGGATTCCTACAATGAGCAGTTCTTC,CASSQQADSYNEQFF
few,TRBV9,TRBJ1-1,-,TGTGCCAGCAGCGTAGGGGGGACCGCCGGGGGCACTGAAGCTTTCTTT,CASSVGGTAGGTEAFF
-,TRBV5-1,TRBJ2-3,-,TGCGCCAGCAGCTTGGAGGGCCCCCGCGGGACAGATACGCAGTATTTT,CASSLEGPRGTDTQYF
few,TRBV7-9,TRBJ2-1,-,TGTGCCAGCACCCAGGGGAGCGGGACCAACAATGAGCAGTTCTTC,CASTQGSGTNNEQFF
-,TRBV29-1,TRBJ2-3,-,TGCAGCGCCTCCAGGATGAGCACAGATACGCAGTATTTT,CSASRMSTDTQYF